This T cell receptor (beta chain) was retrieved from a study of Graves' ophthalmopathy and Graves' hyperthyroidism. Study details: Researchers obtained peripheral blood at initial diagnosis, before any treatment had begun. Overall study findings and caveats: For predicting ophthalmopathy progression, the model had about 66% sensitivity and 72% to 75% specificity.

This clonotype was detected ten times or more. No antigen is known for it. Per germline, CDR1 DFQATT and CDR2 SNEGSKA (reference sequence). The CDR3 is 16 amino acids. V was clipped by 1 base and J by 3 bases; unmatched bases: 11. Beta-chain TCR CDR3 regions were amplified from RNA transcripts. After a first-round RT-PCR with HTBI primers, a second-round multiplex PCR was run. TCRdb used MiXCR to reprocess the multiplex PCR reads, holding one entry per CDR3 protein. The sample consists of about 420,000 distinct CDR3 sequences, around a fifth of them appearing once. The V call is TRBV20-1, the J call TRBJ1-1; 7 nucleotides line up with TRBD1. The TCR originated in a woman between 18 and 30 years old with stable Graves' hyperthyroidism. Sequencing was performed on peripheral blood. CDR3 sequence: CSARGLWDSEYTEAFF. The CDR3 nucleotides read TGCAGTGCTAGAGGTTTATGGGACAGTGAGTACACTGAAGCTTTCTTT.